A selection of T cell receptor beta chains follows, all from one sample in a study of blood T cell repertoires in COVID-19. TCRdb's table, derived via immunoSEQ multiplex PCR, lists solely in-frame clones and lacks some. The sample has 120,000 to 150,000 clones; about 89% are singletons. Material for sequencing was peripheral blood. The receptors were sampled from a man aged 50-60 years who had recovered from COVID-19. Both conserved end residues are part of each CDR3. D genes are given only for firm matches. Not every row has a clone size; where given, it reads once, few, many or a size class.

D gene,clone size,J gene,V gene,CDR3 DNA,CDR3 protein
-,-,TRBJ2-7,TRBV10-3,TGTGCCATCAGTGGACAGGCCCACTACGAGCAGTACTTC,CAISGQAHYEQYF
-,once,TRBJ2-7,TRBV7-2,TGTGCCAGCAGCTTAGGTGGCAGCGGATACGAGCAGTACTTC,CASSLGGSGYEQYF
-,-,TRBJ1-1,TRBV27,TGTGCCAGCAGTACGGTTGGCACTGAAGCTTTCTTT,CASSTVGTEAFF
TRBD1,-,TRBJ1-4,TRBV6-6,TGTGCCAGCAGTCGAAGCAGGGGACAGGGGAATGAAAAACTGTTTTTT,CASSRSRGQGNEKLFF
-,-,TRBJ1-6,TRBV7-9,TGTGCCAGCAGCCCGGACATGGTTGGGGTGAGTTCACCCCTCCACTTT,CASSPDMVGVSSPLHF
TRBD1,once,TRBJ1-1,TRBV2,TGTGCCAGCAGTGAGACAGGGGGAACTGAAGCTTTCTTT,CASSETGGTEAFF
TRBD1,-,TRBJ1-6,TRBV3-1/TRBV3-2,TGTGCCAGCAGCCAAGCAGGACAGGGTTCTTCACCCCTCCACTTT,CASSQAGQGSSPLHF
-,-,TRBJ2-3,TRBV18,TGTGCCAGCTCGCCACCAGGGGCAGATACGCAGTATTTT,CASSPPGADTQYF
TRBD2,-,TRBJ2-5,TRBV19,TGTGCCAGTAGTTGGGGACTAGCGGGGAGGGCCCAGTACTTC,CASSWGLAGRAQYF
-,-,TRBJ2-1,TRBV7-9,TGTGCCAGCAGCTCCCCGAGAGGGCTCCTCACGAGAAATGAGCAGTTCTTC,CASSSPRGLLTRNEQFF
-,-,TRBJ1-6,TRBV5-1,TGCGCCAGCAGCTTAGTCTCGGTAGAGGATAATTCACCCCTCCACTTT,CASSLVSVEDNSPLHF
TRBD2,-,TRBJ2-1,TRBV7-2,TGTGCCAGCAGCTCCAGACTAGCGGGGAGGGCCTACAATGAGCAGTTCTTC,CASSSRLAGRAYNEQFF
-,-,TRBJ1-5,TRBV7-8,TGTGCCAGCAGCTCTGCCCGGGAATTTAGCAATCAGCCCCAGCATTTT,CASSSAREFSNQPQHF
-,-,TRBJ1-1,TRBV30,TGTGCCTGGAGCCCGCGGATGAACACTGAAGCTTTCTTT,CAWSPRMNTEAFF
TRBD1,few,TRBJ1-2,TRBV6-5,TGTGCCAGCTCTCCCGGGACAGGGGTGTCCTATGGCTACACCTTC,CASSPGTGVSYGYTF
-,-,TRBJ1-1,TRBV19,TGTGCCAGTAGACCAAGACAGGAGATGAACACTGAAGCTTTCTTT,CASRPRQEMNTEAFF
-,-,TRBJ1-1,TRBV12-5,TGTGCTAGTGGTTTGGGGACGAAAGACAGAATTAACACTGAAGCTTTCTTT,CASGLGTKDRINTEAFF
-,-,TRBJ2-7,TRBV5-8,TGTGCCAGCAGCCGCCCCGACAGTTTCGCCTCCTACGAGCAGTACTTC,CASSRPDSFASYEQYF
TRBD2,-,TRBJ2-7,TRBV6-6,TGTGCCAGCAGTTACTCGAGTAGCGGGGGGGTCGACGAGCAGTACTTC,CASSYSSSGGVDEQYF
-,-,TRBJ2-7,TRBV7-2,TGTGCCAGCAGGAGTAACAGGGTCCCCTACGAGCAGTACTTC,CASRSNRVPYEQYF
TRBD2,-,TRBJ2-5,TRBV24-1,TGTGCCACCAGTGACCCTAGCGGGGGACAGGAGACCCAGTACTTC,CATSDPSGGQETQYF
TRBD1,-,TRBJ2-7,TRBV5-5,TGTGCCAGCAGCTTGGGATTGGGACAGCAAACCTACGAGCAGTACTTC,CASSLGLGQQTYEQYF
-,-,TRBJ1-5,TRBV19,TGTGCCAGTAGTCCCAGACCCGGAGGGCCGAATCAGCCCCAGCATTTT,CASSPRPGGPNQPQHF
-,-,TRBJ1-6,TRBV27,TGTGCCAGCACCACAGCTAATAATTCACCCCTCCACTTT,CASTTANNSPLHF
TRBD1,-,TRBJ1-2,TRBV6-4,TGTGCCAGCAGTGAGACAGGGCTGGGGTATGGCTACACCTTC,CASSETGLGYGYTF
TRBD2,-,TRBJ2-3,TRBV4-1,TGCGCCAGCAGCCAAGATCGTGGGACTAGCGGGGGGCAGGATACGCAGTATTTT,CASSQDRGTSGGQDTQYF
TRBD2,-,TRBJ2-3,TRBV7-8,TGTGCCAGCAGCTTAGACCCTAGCGGGGTCACAGATACGCAGTATTTT,CASSLDPSGVTDTQYF
-,-,TRBJ2-1,TRBV18,TGTGCCAGCTCACCACCGTTCAGGGTCAACAATGAGCAGTTCTTC,CASSPPFRVNNEQFF
-,once,TRBJ1-1,TRBV2,TGTGCCAGCAAGCTGAGGACAGCTTTGAACACTGAAGCTTTCTTT,CASKLRTALNTEAFF
-,-,TRBJ1-2,TRBV7-9,TGTGCCAGCAGCCTGACGGGGGGCGCGGGCTATGGCTACACCTTC,CASSLTGGAGYGYTF
-,many,TRBJ1-3,TRBV28,TGTGCCAGCAGTACCCGTGGGGACATACCTAAAGCGGGAAACACCATATATTTT,CASSTRGDIPKAGNTIYF
TRBD1,once,TRBJ1-2,TRBV18,TGTGCCAGCTCACACGGAAGCCCGAACCGTGGACAGGTCCACTATGGCTACACCTTC,CASSHGSPNRGQVHYGYTF
-,-,TRBJ2-5,TRBV19,TGTGCCAGTAGTATAGGCACTAGCTGGGAGACCCAGTACTTC,CASSIGTSWETQYF
TRBD1,-,TRBJ1-4,TRBV2,TGTGCCAGCCGGAGGAAAGGGGGCGTTGGGATTAATGAAAAACTGTTTTTT,CASRRKGGVGINEKLFF
TRBD2,-,TRBJ2-3,TRBV6-2/TRBV6-3,TGTGCCAGCAGTTACGGGACTAGGGTGGTAGATACGCAGTATTTT,CASSYGTRVVDTQYF
TRBD2,once,TRBJ2-3,TRBV6-2/TRBV6-3,TGTGCCAGCAGTTACTCACGCGGGGGGGCTGGTGGTAAGGATACGCAGTATTTT,CASSYSRGGAGGKDTQYF
-,-,TRBJ1-1,TRBV4-1,TGCGCCAGCAGCCAAAGAAGGGGGACGGGGAACACTGAAGCTTTCTTT,CASSQRRGTGNTEAFF
-,-,TRBJ1-4,TRBV5-5,TGTGCCAGCAGCTTGCCGAGCTTTAATGAAAAACTGTTTTTT,CASSLPSFNEKLFF
-,-,TRBJ1-1,TRBV5-4,TGTGCCAGCAGCCCCGGGAGCCAAGTGAACACTGAAGCTTTCTTT,CASSPGSQVNTEAFF
-,-,TRBJ2-1,TRBV4-1,TGCGCCAGCAGCCAAACCCTGAGTTCCTACAATGAGCAGTTCTTC,CASSQTLSSYNEQFF
-,-,TRBJ1-4,TRBV19,TGTGCCAGTAGTGATCAGTTCCGGCGGGATGAAAAACTGTTTTTT,CASSDQFRRDEKLFF
-,-,TRBJ1-2,TRBV4-1,TGCGCCAGCAGCCCAGGCCGGTTTGACTATGGCTACACCTTC,CASSPGRFDYGYTF
-,-,TRBJ1-5,TRBV4-1,TGCGCCAGCAGCCAAGACCCCGGGATCACAAACAATCAGCCCCAGCATTTT,CASSQDPGITNNQPQHF
-,-,TRBJ2-7,TRBV27,TGTGCCAGCAGCCAGGGTGCTTCTTACGAGCAGTACTTC,CASSQGASYEQYF
-,-,TRBJ1-1,TRBV5-1,TGCGCCAGCAGCTTGGGAGCGGGGCTCGAGACTGAAGCTTTCTTT,CASSLGAGLETEAFF
-,once,TRBJ1-1,TRBV5-1,TGCGCCAGCAAAAGGTCAGGATTCGGGGACACTGAAGCTTTCTTT,CASKRSGFGDTEAFF
TRBD2,-,TRBJ2-5,TRBV9,TGTGCCAGCAGCGTAGCCCCTAGCGGGGGGGAAGAGACCCAGTACTTC,CASSVAPSGGEETQYF
-,-,TRBJ1-1,TRBV2,TGTGCCAGCAGTGATAATTGGTTCGGGAACACTGAAGCTTTCTTT,CASSDNWFGNTEAFF